Listed below are T cell receptor beta chains from one sample, sequenced in a study of shared clonotypes between healthy human individuals. Assay: immunoSEQ multiplex PCR; the TCRdb copy retains only in-frame clones and omits some. The table has about 1.1 million clones, 77% seen once. The sample comprised memory CD4+ T cells from PBMCs. These receptors were obtained from a man in his late teens or twenties in good health. Some clones in this sample may be carry-over from other donors' samples. Both conserved end residues are part of each CDR3. A D gene is named only where the DNA matches it firmly. The size of a clone is reported for some rows only, either as once, few or many, or as a class for expanded clones.

size | J | D | V | CDR3 | DNA
. | TRBJ1-1 | . | TRBV19 | CASKWGQENTEAFF | TGTGCCAGTAAGTGGGGACAAGAGAACACTGAAGCTTTCTTT
few | TRBJ2-2 | . | TRBV19 | CASSILAGELFF | TGTGCCAGTAGTATCCTAGCGGGGGAGCTGTTTTTT
once | TRBJ1-6 | . | TRBV5-1 | CASSLATDRNSPLHF | TGCGCCAGCAGCTTAGCCACCGACAGGAATTCACCCCTCCACTTT
. | TRBJ1-4 | . | TRBV28 | CASSFAPGSNEKLFF | TGTGCCAGCAGTTTCGCCCCGGGGTCGAATGAAAAACTGTTTTTT
. | TRBJ1-4 | . | TRBV28 | CASSAKATNEKLFF | TGTGCCAGCAGTGCAAAAGCAACTAATGAAAAACTGTTTTTT
. | TRBJ2-3 | . | TRBV14 | CASSQDWRGTPYF | TGTGCCAGCAGCCAAGATTGGAGGGGGACCCCGTATTTT
. | TRBJ2-7 | TRBD1 | TRBV18 | CASSPLGTGVLTAYEQYF | TGTGCCAGCTCACCGCTAGGGACAGGGGTCCTTACAGCATACGAGCAGTACTTC
once | TRBJ2-3 | . | TRBV5-1 | CASSPPGGTDTQYF | TGCGCCAGCAGCCCCCCCGGTGGGACGGATACGCAGTATTTT
. | TRBJ2-1 | . | TRBV27 | CASSLVGGANNEQFF | TGTGCCAGCAGTTTGGTTGGGGGCGCGAACAATGAGCAGTTCTTC
once | TRBJ2-1 | TRBD2 | TRBV29-1 | CSVGVAGYNEQFF | TGCAGCGTTGGAGTAGCGGGCTACAATGAGCAGTTCTTC
. | TRBJ2-2 | TRBD2 | TRBV7-9 | CASSLGLAGLGELFF | TGTGCCAGCAGCTTAGGGCTAGCGGGCCTAGGGGAGCTGTTTTTT
. | TRBJ2-6 | . | TRBV25-1 | CASSAPRVAGANVLTF | TGTGCCAGCAGTGCGCCTAGGGTAGCTGGGGCCAACGTCCTGACTTTC
. | TRBJ2-1 | . | TRBV19 | CASKRLEVGEQFF | TGTGCCAGTAAGCGACTAGAAGTTGGTGAGCAGTTCTTC
. | TRBJ2-7 | . | TRBV7-9 | CASSPSASSYEQYF | TGTGCCAGCAGCCCTAGCGCCAGCTCCTACGAGCAGTACTTC
. | TRBJ1-2 | . | TRBV19 | CASSNGGPSYGYTF | TGTGCCAGTAGTAACGGAGGGCCCTCCTATGGCTACACCTTC
. | TRBJ1-2 | . | TRBV7-2 | CATLTARQPENYGYTF | TGTGCCACTCTCACCGCGCGACAGCCCGAAAACTATGGCTACACCTTC
. | TRBJ2-7 | TRBD2 | TRBV18 | CASSPSGRAFSYEQYF | TGTGCCAGCTCACCTAGCGGGAGGGCGTTCTCCTACGAGCAGTACTTC
. | TRBJ2-1 | . | TRBV11-2 | CASSLFPPWNEQFF | TGTGCCAGCAGCTTATTCCCCCCTTGGAATGAGCAGTTCTTC
few | TRBJ2-5 | TRBD1 | TRBV29-1 | CSVGRRGLETQYF | TGCAGCGTTGGTCGCAGGGGGCTGGAGACCCAGTACTTC
. | TRBJ1-1 | . | TRBV27 | CASSVSVPNTEAFF | TGTGCCAGCAGTGTATCCGTCCCGAACACTGAAGCTTTCTTT
. | TRBJ1-2 | TRBD1 | TRBV5-6 | CASSTTGTGIYGYTF | TGTGCCAGCAGCACCACCGGGACAGGGATCTATGGCTACACCTTC
. | TRBJ2-7 | . | TRBV28 | CASRPGGGLYEQYF | TGTGCCAGCAGACCTGGGGGCGGATTATACGAGCAGTACTTC
. | TRBJ2-5 | TRBD1 | TRBV11-1 | CASSPGTGWWETQYF | TGTGCCAGCAGCCCTGGGACAGGGTGGTGGGAGACCCAGTACTTC
. | TRBJ2-5 | . | TRBV27 | CASSSFGTVDQQYF | TGTGCCAGCAGTTCATTCGGGACGGTGGACCAGCAGTACTTC
. | TRBJ2-2 | TRBD2 | TRBV28 | CASSPGGTPGTSNTGELFF | TGTGCCAGCAGCCCCGGGGGGACCCCCGGGACGTCGAACACCGGGGAGCTGTTTTTT
. | TRBJ2-3 | TRBD2 | TRBV4-3 | CASSLSSGGTDTQYF | TGCGCCAGCAGCCTGTCTAGCGGAGGCACAGATACGCAGTATTTT
. | TRBJ2-1 | . | TRBV2 | CASSARRRYNEQFF | TGTGCCAGCAGTGCTCGCAGGAGATACAATGAGCAGTTCTTC
. | TRBJ2-5 | TRBD2 | TRBV2 | CASIGLEETQYF | TGTGCCAGCATTGGACTAGAAGAGACCCAGTACTTC
. | TRBJ2-5 | TRBD2 | TRBV9 | CASSVGLLAEETQYF | TGTGCCAGCAGCGTAGGTCTACTAGCGGAAGAGACCCAGTACTTC
. | TRBJ2-5 | TRBD1 | TRBV10-3 | CAIGTGDETQYF | TGTGCCATCGGCACAGGGGATGAGACCCAGTACTTC
. | TRBJ1-5 | TRBD1 | TRBV14 | CASSQDRTYQPQHF | TGTGCCAGCAGCCAGGACAGGACTTATCAGCCCCAGCATTTT
. | TRBJ1-2 | . | TRBV5-5 | CASSIRAHGYTF | TGTGCCAGCAGCATTCGGGCGCATGGCTACACCTTC
. | TRBJ2-4 | TRBD1 | TRBV27 | CASSPGTGVYIQYF | TGTGCCAGCAGTCCCGGGACAGGGGTATACATTCAGTACTTC
. | TRBJ1-2 | . | TRBV2 | CASSGWGDGYTF | TGTGCCAGCAGTGGCTGGGGTGATGGCTACACCTTC
. | TRBJ2-3 | . | TRBV9 | CASSAASRTDTQYF | TGTGCCAGCAGTGCGGCTAGCCGCACAGATACGCAGTATTTT
. | TRBJ2-7 | TRBD1 | TRBV28 | CASSLLGQFRSYEQYF | TGTGCCAGCAGTTTGTTGGGACAGTTCCGCTCCTACGAGCAGTACTTC
. | TRBJ1-1 | . | TRBV4-1 | CASSQAGYTEAFF | TGCGCCAGCAGCCAAGCCGGGTACACTGAAGCTTTCTTT
. | TRBJ1-2 | . | TRBV12-5 | CASALMLGGPYGYTF | TGTGCTAGTGCCCTAATGTTGGGGGGCCCCTATGGCTACACCTTC
. | TRBJ1-2 | . | TRBV19 | CASSTQTERRYGYTF | TGTGCCAGTAGTACCCAGACCGAACGACGATATGGCTACACCTTC
. | TRBJ2-1 | . | TRBV27 | CASSPPPLSSSNEQFF | TGTGCCAGCAGTCCCCCGCCACTTTCAAGTTCCAATGAGCAGTTCTTC
. | TRBJ1-1 | . | TRBV9 | CASSGIGTSNTEAFF | TGTGCCAGCAGCGGTATTGGGACCTCGAACACTGAAGCTTTCTTT
. | TRBJ2-5 | TRBD1 | TRBV2 | CASSERTGGRETQYF | TGTGCCAGCAGTGAACGAACAGGGGGGAGGGAGACCCAGTACTTC
. | TRBJ1-4 | . | TRBV28 | CASSPYRTGSEKLFF | TGTGCCAGCAGTCCGTACAGGACGGGGAGTGAAAAACTGTTTTTT
. | TRBJ1-3 | . | TRBV18 | CASSSDNFSGNTIYF | TGTGCCAGCTCATCAGACAACTTCTCTGGAAACACCATATATTTT
few | TRBJ1-3 | TRBD1 | TRBV28 | CASMDRDSGNTIYF | TGTGCCAGCATGGACAGGGACTCTGGAAACACCATATATTTT
. | TRBJ1-4 | . | TRBV7-8 | CASSSTYRSSNEKLFF | TGTGCCAGCAGCTCGACCTACAGGTCCTCTAATGAAAAACTGTTTTTT
. | TRBJ2-1 | . | TRBV28 | CASQGILYNEQFF | TGTGCCAGCCAGGGGATCCTATACAATGAGCAGTTCTTC